A selection of T cell receptor beta chains follows, all from one sample in a study of cytomegalovirus exposure and HLA in healthy donors. Method: immunoSEQ multiplex PCR; TCRdb's copy keeps in-frame clones and lacks some. The repertoire holds about 180,000 clones, 70% to 80% seen once, with roughly 1.5% in the top ten. Sequencing was performed on PBMCs. Every receptor here comes from a man in his late teens or twenties in good health and CMV-seronegative. Each CDR3 is given with its conserved first and last residue. The D gene is left open where the match is weak. Size tells how often a clone was seen (once, few, many) or the class of an expanded clone, and some rows leave it out.

14	-	TRBV19	-	TRBJ1-1	TGTGCCAGTAGTATGCAGCCTAGTAACACTGAAGCTTTCTTT	CASSMQPSNTEAFF
13	-	TRBV5-4	TRBD1	TRBJ2-5	TGTGCCAGCAGCTTTACAGGGGAAGAGACCCAGTACTTC	CASSFTGEETQYF
14	once	TRBV6-4	-	TRBJ2-7	TGTGCCAGCAGTGACTCGAGTGGGGAGATCTTGCAGTACTTC	CASSDSSGEILQYF
12	-	TRBV10-1	-	TRBJ1-1	TGCGCCAGCAAGACAGGGAACACTGAAGCTTTCTTT	CASKTGNTEAFF
14	-	TRBV4-2	-	TRBJ1-5	TGTGCCAGCAGCGGAGGACCGGGCACTCAGCCCCAGCATTTT	CASSGGPGTQPQHF
14	-	TRBV6-1	-	TRBJ1-3	TGTGCCAGCAGTGAAGCCAGCTCTGGAAACACCATATATTTT	CASSEASSGNTIYF
14	-	TRBV5-1	-	TRBJ1-1	TGCGCCAGCAGCCCGACAAGACAGAACACTGAAGCTTTCTTT	CASSPTRQNTEAFF
16	-	TRBV19	-	TRBJ1-2	TGTGCCAGTAGTATGATCTCAGGAAGAGCTAACTATGGCTACACCTTC	CASSMISGRANYGYTF
17	once	TRBV27	TRBD2	TRBJ2-1	TGTGCCAGCAGCCTTAGCGGGGGGGCGGTGGGTAACAATGAGCAGTTCTTC	CASSLSGGAVGNNEQFF
12	once	TRBV19	-	TRBJ2-3	TGTGCCAGTAGTATAGCCGAGGGTACGCAGTATTTT	CASSIAEGTQYF
16	few	TRBV7-9	TRBD1	TRBJ1-2	TGTGCCAGCAGCTTGGTCGCGACAGGGGGCGGTGGTGGCTACACCTTC	CASSLVATGGGGGYTF
14	-	TRBV30	TRBD2	TRBJ2-1	TGTGCCTGGAGGACTAGCGGGGGGACTAATGAGCAGTTCTTC	CAWRTSGGTNEQFF
16	-	TRBV11-3	TRBD2	TRBJ2-7	TGTGCCAGCAGCTTAAGGCTAGCGGGGAGCTCCTACGAGCAGTACTTC	CASSLRLAGSSYEQYF
17	-	TRBV5-6	TRBD1	TRBJ1-2	TGTGCCAGCAGCTTGTGGGGGTATACAGGGGGCAGGTATGGCTACACCTTC	CASSLWGYTGGRYGYTF
14	-	TRBV27	-	TRBJ1-1	TGTGCCAGCAGTTTATCGCGGGTGTTCACTGAAGCTTTCTTT	CASSLSRVFTEAFF
15	-	TRBV23-1	-	TRBJ2-5	TGCGCCAGCAGTCAATCGAGAAAGATCCAAGAGACCCAGTACTTC	CASSQSRKIQETQYF
14	once	TRBV5-6	-	TRBJ1-4	TGTGCCAGCAGCGCCCCGGGGGGGCTGGAAAAACTGTTTTTT	CASSAPGGLEKLFF
13	-	TRBV28	-	TRBJ2-7	TGTGCCAGCAGTTTGGTCGGGACCTACGAGCAGTACTTC	CASSLVGTYEQYF
14	once	TRBV7-9	-	TRBJ1-2	TGTGCCAGCATCCTGGGGCAGGGCATGGGTGGCTACACCTTC	CASILGQGMGGYTF
14	-	TRBV4-3	-	TRBJ2-3	TGCGCCAGCAGCCAAGATCGGGTCAGAGATACGCAGTATTTT	CASSQDRVRDTQYF
15	-	TRBV15	-	TRBJ2-7	TGTGCCACCAGCAAACTACTTGAGAAAACCTACGAGCAGTACTTC	CATSKLLEKTYEQYF
15	-	TRBV4-3	TRBD1	TRBJ2-7	TGCGCCAGCAGCACCCGGACAGGGGTGACCTACGAGCAGTACTTC	CASSTRTGVTYEQYF
13	-	TRBV7-9	-	TRBJ1-4	TGTGCCAGCAGTGGACAGAAGATTGAAAAACTGTTTTTT	CASSGQKIEKLFF
15	-	TRBV18	TRBD2	TRBJ2-1	TGTGCCAGCTCACGCCAAGCGGGGGGCGCGGGTGAGCAGTTCTTC	CASSRQAGGAGEQFF
14	-	TRBV5-4	TRBD1	TRBJ2-7	TGTGCCAGCAGCTTGGCCCAGGGGGCGCACGAGCAGTACTTC	CASSLAQGAHEQYF
15	-	TRBV13	TRBD1	TRBJ2-5	TGTGCCAGCAGCTTGAGGACAGGGGGCGGTGAGACCCAGTACTTC	CASSLRTGGGETQYF
13	-	TRBV7-8	-	TRBJ2-7	TGTGCCAGCAGCTTAGCCCTCCCGGAGGAGCAGTACTTC	CASSLALPEEQYF
14	-	TRBV18	-	TRBJ1-1	TGTGCCAGCTCACCACAACAGGGAGACACTGAAGCTTTCTTT	CASSPQQGDTEAFF
15	-	TRBV10-3	-	TRBJ1-1	TGTGCCATCAGTGAGGGGAGGGGGTCGAGCACTGAAGCTTTCTTT	CAISEGRGSSTEAFF
18	-	TRBV18	TRBD1	TRBJ1-1	TGTGCCAGCTCACGATCCGGGACAGGGTCCTTCTCTATCTCTGAAGCTTTCTTT	CASSRSGTGSFSISEAFF
15	once	TRBV5-4	TRBD2	TRBJ2-5	TGTGCCAGCACCACGGAGGGAGGGAGACAAGAGACCCAGTACTTC	CASTTEGGRQETQYF
15	-	TRBV2	-	TRBJ2-1	TGTGCCAGCAGCTCCTCCGGTTACTCCTACAATGAGCAGTTCTTC	CASSSSGYSYNEQFF
14	-	TRBV19	-	TRBJ1-5	TGTGCCAGTAGTGGTCCAGGGCAATCAAAGCCCCAGCATTTT	CASSGPGQSKPQHF